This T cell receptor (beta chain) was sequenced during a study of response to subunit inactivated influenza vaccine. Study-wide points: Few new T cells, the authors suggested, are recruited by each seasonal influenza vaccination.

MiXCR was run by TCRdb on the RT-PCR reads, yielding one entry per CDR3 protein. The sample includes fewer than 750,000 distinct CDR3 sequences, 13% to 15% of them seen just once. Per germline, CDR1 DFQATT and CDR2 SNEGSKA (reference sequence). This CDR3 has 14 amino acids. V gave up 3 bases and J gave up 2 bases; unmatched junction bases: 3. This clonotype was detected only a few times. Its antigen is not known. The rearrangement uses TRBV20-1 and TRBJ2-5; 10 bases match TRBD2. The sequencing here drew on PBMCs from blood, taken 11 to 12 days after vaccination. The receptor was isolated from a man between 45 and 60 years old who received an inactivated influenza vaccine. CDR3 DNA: TGCAGTGCTAGCCTAGCGGGAGCACAAGAGACCCAGTACTTC. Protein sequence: CSASLAGAQETQYF.